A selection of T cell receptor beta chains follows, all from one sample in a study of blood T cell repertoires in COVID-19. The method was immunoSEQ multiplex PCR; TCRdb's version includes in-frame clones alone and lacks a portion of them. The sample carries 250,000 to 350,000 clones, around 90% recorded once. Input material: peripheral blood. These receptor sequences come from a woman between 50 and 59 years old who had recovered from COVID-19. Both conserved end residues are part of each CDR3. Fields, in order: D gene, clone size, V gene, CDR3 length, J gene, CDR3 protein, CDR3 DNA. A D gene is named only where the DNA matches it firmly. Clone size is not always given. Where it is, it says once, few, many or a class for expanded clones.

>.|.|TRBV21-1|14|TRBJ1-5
CASSLGQGYQPQHF
TGTGCCAGCTCTCTAGGACAGGGATATCAGCCCCAGCATTTT
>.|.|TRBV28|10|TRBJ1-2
CASNGGGYTF
TGTGCCAGCAATGGGGGGGGCTACACCTTC
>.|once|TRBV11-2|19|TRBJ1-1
CASSLPYAGARKKNTEAFF
TGTGCCAGCAGCTTACCGTATGCGGGGGCGCGGAAAAAGAACACTGAAGCTTTCTTT
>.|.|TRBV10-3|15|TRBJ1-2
CAISEKGSDKGGYTF
TGTGCCATCAGTGAGAAAGGCAGCGATAAGGGGGGCTACACCTTC
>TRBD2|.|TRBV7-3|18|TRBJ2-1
CASSFSASAGVGYNEQFF
TGTGCCAGCAGCTTCTCCGCTTCGGCGGGAGTAGGGTACAATGAGCAGTTCTTC
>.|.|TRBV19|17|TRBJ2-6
CASRDWGGRAGANVLTF
TGTGCCAGTAGGGATTGGGGGGGCAGAGCTGGGGCCAACGTCCTGACTTTC
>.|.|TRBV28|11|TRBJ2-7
CASSLGRRRYF
TGTGCCAGCAGTTTAGGCAGGCGACGGTACTTC
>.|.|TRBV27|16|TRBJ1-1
CASSLGRGAGVAEAFF
TGTGCCAGCAGTTTGGGACGGGGGGCGGGGGTGGCTGAAGCTTTCTTT
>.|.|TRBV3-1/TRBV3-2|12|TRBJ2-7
CASSQYGAEQYF
TGTGCCAGCAGCCAGTATGGGGCCGAGCAGTACTTC
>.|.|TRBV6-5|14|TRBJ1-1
CASSKNTMNTEAFF
TGTGCCAGCAGTAAAAATACAATGAACACTGAAGCTTTCTTT
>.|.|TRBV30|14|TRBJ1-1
CACPADRLNTEAFF
TGTGCCTGCCCTGCGGACAGACTTAACACTGAAGCTTTCTTT
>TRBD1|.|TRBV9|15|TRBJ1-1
CASSVGQAKNTEAFF
TGTGCCAGCAGCGTTGGACAGGCGAAGAACACTGAAGCTTTCTTT
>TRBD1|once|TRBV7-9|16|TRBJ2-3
CASRSKGQGFTDTQYF
TGTGCCAGCAGGAGCAAGGGACAGGGATTCACAGATACGCAGTATTTT
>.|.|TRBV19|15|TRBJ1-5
CASSIGGQRGQPQHF
TGTGCCAGTAGTATAGGAGGCCAACGGGGTCAGCCCCAGCATTTT
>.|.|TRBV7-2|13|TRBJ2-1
CASSSQPRNEQFF
TGTGCCAGCAGCTCTCAGCCGCGGAATGAGCAGTTCTTC
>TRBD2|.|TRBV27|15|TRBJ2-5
CASSNERGGAETQYF
TGTGCCAGCAGTAATGAGCGGGGGGGCGCAGAGACCCAGTACTTC
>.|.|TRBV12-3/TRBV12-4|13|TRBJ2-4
CASSLGQGYIQYF
TGTGCCAGCAGTTTAGGCCAGGGATACATTCAGTACTTC
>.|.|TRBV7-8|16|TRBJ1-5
CASSLGLSGSYQPQHF
TGTGCCAGCAGCTTAGGGTTGAGCGGGAGTTATCAGCCCCAGCATTTT
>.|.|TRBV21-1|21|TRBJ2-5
CASSNRPGTSGGPDYSRTQYF
TGTGCCAGCAGCAACCGACCAGGGACTAGCGGGGGGCCTGATTACAGTAGGACCCAGTACTTC
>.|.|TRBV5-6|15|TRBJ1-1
CASSLSLLMNTEAFF
TGTGCCAGCAGCCTGTCCCTCCTAATGAACACTGAAGCTTTCTTT
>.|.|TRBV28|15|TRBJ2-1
CASTYPGHPRNEQFF
TGTGCCAGCACCTACCCGGGACACCCAAGGAATGAGCAGTTCTTC
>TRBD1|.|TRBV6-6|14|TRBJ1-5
CASRSRDSPFPQHF
TGTGCCAGCAGAAGCCGGGACAGCCCGTTTCCCCAGCATTTT
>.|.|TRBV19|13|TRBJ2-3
CASSILPWGAQYF
TGTGCCAGTAGTATACTCCCGTGGGGAGCGCAGTATTTT
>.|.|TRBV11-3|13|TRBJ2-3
CASSRHVLDTQYF
TGTGCCAGCAGCCGACACGTGCTCGATACGCAGTATTTT
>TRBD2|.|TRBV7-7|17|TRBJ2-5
CASSPKGLAGGGETQYF
TGTGCTAGCAGCCCCAAGGGACTAGCGGGAGGTGGGGAGACCCAGTACTTC
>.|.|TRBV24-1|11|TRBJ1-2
CATSARSGYTF
TGTGCCACCAGTGCTCGGAGTGGCTACACCTTC
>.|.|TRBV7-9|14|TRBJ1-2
CASSRSPGIYGYTF
TGTGCCAGCAGCCGTTCCCCGGGGATCTATGGCTACACCTTC
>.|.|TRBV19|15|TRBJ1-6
CASSSERSYNSPLHF
TGTGCCAGTAGTTCGGAGCGCTCCTATAATTCACCCCTCCACTTT
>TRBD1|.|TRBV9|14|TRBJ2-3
CASSRTGESDTQYF
TGTGCCAGCAGCAGGACAGGTGAATCAGATACGCAGTATTTT
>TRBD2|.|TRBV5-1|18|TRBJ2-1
CASSASGGLASSYNEQFF
TGCGCCAGCAGTGCTAGCGGGGGGCTTGCTAGCTCCTACAATGAGCAGTTCTTC
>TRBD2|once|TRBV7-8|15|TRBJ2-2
CASSPGTSGTGELFF
TGTGCCAGCAGCCCAGGGACTAGCGGGACCGGGGAGCTGTTTTTT
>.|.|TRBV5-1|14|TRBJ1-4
CASSLETVNEKLFF
TGCGCCAGCAGCTTGGAGACTGTTAATGAAAAACTGTTTTTT
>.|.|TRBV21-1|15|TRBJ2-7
CASTPFRVYWAEQYF
TGTGCCAGCACCCCCTTCAGGGTGTACTGGGCCGAGCAGTACTTC
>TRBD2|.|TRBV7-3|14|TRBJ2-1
CASSLMGLNNEQFF
TGTGCCAGCAGCTTAATGGGACTAAACAATGAGCAGTTCTTC
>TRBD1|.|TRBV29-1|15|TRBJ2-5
CSVRPTDRVPETQYF
TGCAGCGTACGCCCAACCGACAGGGTCCCTGAGACCCAGTACTTC
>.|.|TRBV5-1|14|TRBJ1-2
CASSSDRLNYGYTF
TGCGCCAGCAGCTCTGACAGGCTTAACTATGGCTACACCTTC
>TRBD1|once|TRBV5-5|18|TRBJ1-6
CASSLGDRVSEYGSPLHF
TGTGCCAGCAGCTTGGGGGACAGGGTCTCCGAATACGGTTCACCCCTCCACTTT
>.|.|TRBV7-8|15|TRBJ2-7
CASSFSGGSSYEQYF
TGTGCCAGCAGCTTTAGCGGAGGGAGCTCCTACGAGCAGTACTTC
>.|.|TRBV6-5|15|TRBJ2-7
CASSYSVTGLSEQYF
TGTGCCAGCAGTTACTCGGTGACGGGACTTTCCGAGCAGTACTTC
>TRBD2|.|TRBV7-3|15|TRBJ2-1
CASSLRRGAYNEQFF
TGTGCCAGCAGCTTACGACGGGGGGCCTACAATGAGCAGTTCTTC
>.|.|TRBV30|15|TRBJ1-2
CAWSLVGRSPYGYTF
TGTGCCTGGAGTTTGGTCGGTAGAAGTCCCTATGGCTACACCTTC
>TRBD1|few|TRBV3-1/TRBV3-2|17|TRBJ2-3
CASSQGLQGSGTDTQYF
TGTGCCAGCAGCCAAGGTCTACAGGGGTCGGGCACAGATACGCAGTATTTT
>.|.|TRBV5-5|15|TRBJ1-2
CASSPQGSWEYGYTF
TGTGCCAGCAGCCCACAGGGCTCCTGGGAGTATGGCTACACCTTC
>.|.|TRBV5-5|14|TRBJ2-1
CASSYGRVGGEQFF
TGTGCCAGCAGCTACGGACGGGTGGGGGGTGAGCAGTTCTTC
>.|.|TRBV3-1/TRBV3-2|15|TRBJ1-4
CASSQDWTDNEKLFF
TGTGCCAGCAGCCAAGATTGGACAGATAATGAAAAACTGTTTTTT
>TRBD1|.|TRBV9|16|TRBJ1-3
CASSVEWGQLGDTIYF
TGTGCCAGCAGCGTAGAATGGGGACAGTTGGGAGACACCATATATTTT
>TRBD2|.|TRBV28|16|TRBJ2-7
CASRGTSGRTAYEQYF
TGTGCCAGCAGAGGGACTAGCGGGAGGACAGCCTACGAGCAGTACTTC
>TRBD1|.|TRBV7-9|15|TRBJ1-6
CASSTGTGGNSPLHF
TGTGCCAGCAGCACGGGGACAGGGGGTAATTCACCCCTCCACTTT
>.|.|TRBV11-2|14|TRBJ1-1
CASSSSGGYTEAFF
TGTGCCAGCAGCTCCTCGGGGGGATACACTGAAGCTTTCTTT
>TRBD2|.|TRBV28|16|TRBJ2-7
CASSLVPERGSYEQYF
TGTGCCAGCAGCCTCGTCCCCGAGCGGGGTTCCTACGAGCAGTACTTC
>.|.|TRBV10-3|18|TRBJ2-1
CAISDPTRQGGSYNEQFF
TGTGCCATCAGTGACCCAACAAGGCAGGGCGGATCCTACAATGAGCAGTTCTTC
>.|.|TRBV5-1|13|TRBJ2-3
CASSLAKAEAQYF
TGCGCCAGCAGCTTGGCAAAGGCAGAGGCGCAGTATTTT